A selection of T cell receptor beta chains follows, all from one sample in a study of patients and donors after allogeneic stem cell transplantation. Via MiXCR, TCRdb re-called the RT-PCR reads, giving one row per CDR3 protein. The profile shows around 240,000 distinct CDR3 sequences, 13% to 15% of them singletons. Sequenced: blood, either unsorted or a sorted T cell fraction (not recorded which). Receptors originate from a human donor who was either an allogeneic HSCT recipient or a stem cell or donor lymphocyte infusion donor (not recorded which). It is not recorded whose cells these are; they may come from a transplant donor. CDR3s include the opening cysteine and the closing phenylalanine or tryptophan. The order of the fields is clone size, J gene, V gene, D gene, CDR3 DNA, CDR3 protein. The D gene is left open where the match is weak. Not all rows give a size; the values are once, few, many and, for expanded clones, a class.

-	TRBJ2-5	TRBV27	-	TGTGCCAGCAGTCCCCGCGGACGGGGAAGACAAGAGACCCAGTACTTC	CASSPRGRGRQETQYF
few	TRBJ1-2	TRBV30	TRBD1	TGTGCCTGGCAAACCACAGGGGGATGGGGCTACACCTTC	CAWQTTGGWGYTF
-	TRBJ2-1	TRBV4-2	TRBD2	TGTGCCAGCAGCCAAGACCTAGGACTAGCGGGGGACAATGAGCAGTTCTTC	CASSQDLGLAGDNEQFF
-	TRBJ2-5	TRBV20-1	TRBD2	TGCAGTGCTAGCAACATCGGGACTAGCGGGGCCAAAGAGACCCAGTACTTC	CSASNIGTSGAKETQYF
many	TRBJ2-4	TRBV12-3/TRBV12-4	-	TGTGCCAGCAGTTCGTATCCGGGGAGCCCTAAAAACATTCAGTACTTC	CASSSYPGSPKNIQYF
-	TRBJ1-4	TRBV19	-	TGTGCCAGTAGTATACAGGGCTCTTCTAATGAAAAACTGTTTTTT	CASSIQGSSNEKLFF
many	TRBJ2-1	TRBV6-8	-	TGTGCCAGCCGAGGGGATGAGCAGTTCTTC	CASRGDEQFF
few	TRBJ1-5	TRBV15	TRBD1	TGTGCCACCAGCAGAGGTAAAACCGGCGACAGGGGGCGGAATCAGCCCCAGCATTTT	CATSRGKTGDRGRNQPQHF
many	TRBJ2-1	TRBV11-3	-	TGTGCCAGCAGCCTGCGGAGGGAGGTGGGTCTCTTGGAGCAGTTCTTC	CASSLRREVGLLEQFF
many	TRBJ2-7	TRBV20-1	TRBD2	TGCAGTGCTAGAGGTCTTCCCGGGAGGCCCCCCTACGAGCAGTACTTC	CSARGLPGRPPYEQYF
many	TRBJ2-1	TRBV11-2	-	TGTGCCAGCAGCTTAGATTTTGCTGGTGGCAACTCCTACAATGAGCAGTTCTTC	CASSLDFAGGNSYNEQFF
many	TRBJ2-5	TRBV20-1	-	TGCAGTGCTAGAGATACCAGGGCCGACGAGACCCAGTACTTC	CSARDTRADETQYF
many	TRBJ1-4	TRBV5-1	-	TGCGCCAGCAGCTCGGGACCGACCTTAGGTGAAAAACTGTTTTTT	CASSSGPTLGEKLFF
-	TRBJ1-2	TRBV29-1	-	TGCAGCGTTGTGGCTGGGGCGACCGACTATGGCTACACCTTC	CSVVAGATDYGYTF
many	TRBJ2-7	TRBV6-5	-	TGTGCCAGCAGTTACGGGTCGGGCGAGCAGTACTTC	CASSYGSGEQYF
-	TRBJ2-7	TRBV3-1	-	TGTGCCAGCAGCCATAGTGTCCACGAGCAGTACTTC	CASSHSVHEQYF
few	TRBJ2-1	TRBV20-1	-	TGCAGTGCCAACACTGGAGGTTACAATGAGCAGTTCTTC	CSANTGGYNEQFF
many	TRBJ2-1	TRBV5-1	-	TGCGCCAGCAGCTCCTCGGGGGCTAGCTACAATGAGCAGTTCTTC	CASSSSGASYNEQFF
-	TRBJ2-2	TRBV20-1	-	TGCAGTGCTAAAGCGGCGGGGAGAGGCACCGGGGAGCTGTTTTTT	CSAKAAGRGTGELFF
-	TRBJ1-2	TRBV12-3/TRBV12-4	-	TGTGCCAGCAGTTCAACTTATGTACGGGGCTACACCTTC	CASSSTYVRGYTF
-	TRBJ2-6	TRBV7-2	-	TGTGCCAGCAGCTTATTTGGGGCGCTGGTTGGGGCCAACGTCCTGACTTTC	CASSLFGALVGANVLTF
-	TRBJ2-2	TRBV9	-	TGTGCCAGCAGCGTGTATACCGGGGAGCTGTTTTTT	CASSVYTGELFF
few	TRBJ1-5	TRBV10-3	-	TGTGCCATCAGGGGGGGGACCAATCAGCCCCAGCATTTT	CAIRGGTNQPQHF
many	TRBJ2-2	TRBV6-5	-	TGTGCCAGCAGTTACTCTCCATGGTATTCCGGGGCAGGGACCGGGGAGCTGTTTTTT	CASSYSPWYSGAGTGELFF
-	TRBJ2-5	TRBV30	TRBD1	TGTGCCTGGAGTGCCCAAATGGGCAGGGGGCTTAGGGAGACCCAGTACTTC	CAWSAQMGRGLRETQYF
many	TRBJ1-1	TRBV10-3	-	TGTGCCATCAGTGAAGGTGGAGTTGGCACTGAAGCTTTCTTT	CAISEGGVGTEAFF
many	TRBJ1-1	TRBV12-3/TRBV12-4	-	TGTGCCAGCAGTTACGGTTCCAGGCAAAACACTGAAGCTTTCTTT	CASSYGSRQNTEAFF
-	TRBJ2-1	TRBV20-1	TRBD2	TGCAGTGCTAGGGGGCTAGCGGGGTTCAATGAGCAGTTCTTC	CSARGLAGFNEQFF
many	TRBJ1-3	TRBV2	-	TGTGCCAGCAGTGAAGGAGGTCAGCTTGGAAACACCATATATTTT	CASSEGGQLGNTIYF
-	TRBJ2-7	TRBV20-1	TRBD2	TGCAGTGCTAGGTTGGCGGGGGAGGGCCGAGAGCAGTACTTC	CSARLAGEGREQYF
many	TRBJ2-7	TRBV7-8	TRBD2	TGTGCCAGCACTAGCGGAGGAACCTCCGAGCAGTACTTC	CASTSGGTSEQYF
-	TRBJ2-1	TRBV6-2/TRBV6-3	TRBD1	TGTGCCAGCAGGAGGACAGGGTATTCCTACAATGAGCAGTTCTTC	CASRRTGYSYNEQFF
few	TRBJ1-1	TRBV5-5	TRBD1	TGTGCCAGCAGCTTGACAGGGGGCGGAGTGGACACTGAAGCTTTCTTT	CASSLTGGGVDTEAFF
-	TRBJ2-1	TRBV12-3/TRBV12-4	-	TGTGCCAGCAGTCGACCGGTTTGGTTAAATGAGCAGTTCTTC	CASSRPVWLNEQFF
few	TRBJ2-3	TRBV14	-	TGTGCCAGCGGACAGCCTAGCACAGATACGCAGTATTTT	CASGQPSTDTQYF
many	TRBJ2-3	TRBV20-1	TRBD1	TGCAGTGCTATAGAGGGGGCCCGTACGCAGTATTTT	CSAIEGARTQYF
-	TRBJ2-5	TRBV25-1	TRBD1	TGTGCCAGCAGTTTCTACCCGACAGGGCGGGTTGGGGAGACCCAGTACTTC	CASSFYPTGRVGETQYF
-	TRBJ2-7	TRBV27	-	TGTGCCAGCAGTTTAATTCGGTTGGCAGGGAACCACGAGCAGTACTTC	CASSLIRLAGNHEQYF
few	TRBJ2-4	TRBV5-4	TRBD1	TGTGCCAGCAGCTACAGGGGAGAAAACATTCAGTACTTC	CASSYRGENIQYF
many	TRBJ2-1	TRBV29-1	TRBD2	TGCAGCGTTGACGGTACGGGACTAGCGGAGGGATACAATGAGCAGTTCTTC	CSVDGTGLAEGYNEQFF